This TCR beta chain comes out of a study of Ad26.COV2.S vaccination and SARS-CoV-2 variants. TCRdb's copy holds only in-frame clones and misses some; the assay was immunoSEQ multiplex PCR. In the table there are fewer than 400,000 clones, over 80% of which are singletons. The treatment denotes: 15 to 20 received Ad26.COV2.S at low or high dose, single or two shots; several received placebo; per-sample allocation not given. On day 63 after the first injection, vaccine and placebo recipients gave samples. Sequencing used peripheral blood, obtained in a trial of Ad26.COV2.S vaccine versus placebo. The source of this sequence is a person between 18 and 60 years old who received the Ad26.COV2.S COVID-19 vaccine or a placebo.

In DNA, the CDR3 is TGTGCCAGCAGTTTATGGGTGGGGAGCACTGAAGCTTTCTTT. Its translation is CASSLWVGSTEAFF. This chain joins TRBV27 and TRBJ1-1; D is ambiguous. V was shortened by 1 base and J by 4 bases, with 10 bases between the two germline ends. Germline CDR1 is MNHEY and CDR2 is SMNVEV (reference sequence). CDR3 length: 14 amino acids.